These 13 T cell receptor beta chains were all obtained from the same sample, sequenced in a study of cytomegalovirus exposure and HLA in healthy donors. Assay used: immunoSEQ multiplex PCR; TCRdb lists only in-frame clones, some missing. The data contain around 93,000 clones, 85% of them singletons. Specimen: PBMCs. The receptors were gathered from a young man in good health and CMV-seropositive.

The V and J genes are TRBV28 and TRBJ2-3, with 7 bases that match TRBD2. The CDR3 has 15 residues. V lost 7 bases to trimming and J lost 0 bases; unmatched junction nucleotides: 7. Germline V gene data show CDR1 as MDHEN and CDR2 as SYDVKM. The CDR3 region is CASTKSGTSTDTQYF. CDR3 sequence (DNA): TGTGCCAGCACCAAGAGCGGGACTAGCACAGATACGCAGTATTTT.

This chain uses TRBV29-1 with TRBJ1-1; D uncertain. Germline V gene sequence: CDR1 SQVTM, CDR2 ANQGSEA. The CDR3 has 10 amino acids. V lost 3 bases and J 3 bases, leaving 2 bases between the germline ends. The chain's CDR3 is CSVDDTEAFF. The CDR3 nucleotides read TGCAGCGTTGACGACACTGAAGCTTTCTTT.

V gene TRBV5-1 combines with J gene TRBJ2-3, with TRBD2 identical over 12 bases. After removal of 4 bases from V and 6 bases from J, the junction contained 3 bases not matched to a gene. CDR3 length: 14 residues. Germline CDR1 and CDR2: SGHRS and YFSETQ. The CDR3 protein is CASSPGLAGDTQYF. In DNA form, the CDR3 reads TGCGCCAGCAGCCCCGGACTAGCGGGGGATACGCAGTATTTT.

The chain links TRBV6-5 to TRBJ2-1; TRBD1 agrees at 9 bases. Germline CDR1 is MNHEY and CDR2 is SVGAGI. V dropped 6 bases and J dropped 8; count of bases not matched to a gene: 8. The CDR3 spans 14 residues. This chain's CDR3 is CASSMGQGTDEQFF. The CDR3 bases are TGTGCCAGCAGCATGGGACAGGGAACGGATGAGCAGTTCTTC.

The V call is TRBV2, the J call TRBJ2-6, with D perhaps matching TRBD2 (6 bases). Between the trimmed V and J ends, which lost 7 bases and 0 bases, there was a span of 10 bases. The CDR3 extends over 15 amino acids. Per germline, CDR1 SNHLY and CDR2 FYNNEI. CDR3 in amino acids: CASTSVSSGANVLTF. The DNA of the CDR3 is TGTGCCAGCACTAGCGTGAGCTCTGGGGCCAACGTCCTGACTTTC.

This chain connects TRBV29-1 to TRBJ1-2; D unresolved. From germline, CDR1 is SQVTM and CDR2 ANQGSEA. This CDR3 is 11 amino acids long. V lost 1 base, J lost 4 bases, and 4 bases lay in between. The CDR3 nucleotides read TGCAGCGTTGAAGGACTCTATGGCTACACCTTC. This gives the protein CSVEGLYGYTF.

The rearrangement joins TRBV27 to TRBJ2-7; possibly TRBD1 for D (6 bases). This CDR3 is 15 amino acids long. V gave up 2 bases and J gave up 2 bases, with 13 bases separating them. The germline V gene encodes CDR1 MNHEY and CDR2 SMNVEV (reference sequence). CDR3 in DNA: TGTGCCAGCAGTTTAGGGCAGGGGCGGGCCTACGAGCAGTACGTC. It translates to CASSLGQGRAYEQYV.

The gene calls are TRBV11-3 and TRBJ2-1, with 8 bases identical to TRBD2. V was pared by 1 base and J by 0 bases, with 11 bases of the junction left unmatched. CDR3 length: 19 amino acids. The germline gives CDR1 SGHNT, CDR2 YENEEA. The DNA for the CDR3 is TGTGCCAGCAGCTTAGGTTTTCTAGCGGGTAGTAGCTCCTACAATGAGCAGTTCTTC. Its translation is CASSLGFLAGSSSYNEQFF.

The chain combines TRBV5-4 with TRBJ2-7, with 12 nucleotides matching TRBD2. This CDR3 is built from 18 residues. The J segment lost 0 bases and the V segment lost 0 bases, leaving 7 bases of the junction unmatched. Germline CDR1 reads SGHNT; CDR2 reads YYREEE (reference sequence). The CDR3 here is CASSLGGLAGDRSYEQYF. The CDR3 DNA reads TGTGCCAGCAGCTTGGGGGGACTAGCGGGCGACCGCTCCTACGAGCAGTACTTC.

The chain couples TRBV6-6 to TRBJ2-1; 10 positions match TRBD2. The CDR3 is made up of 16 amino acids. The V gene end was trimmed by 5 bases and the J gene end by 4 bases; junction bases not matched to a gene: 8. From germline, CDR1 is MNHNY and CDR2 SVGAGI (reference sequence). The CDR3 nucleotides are TGTGCCAGCAGTCCCTCAGCGGGAGGGCGGTACAATGAGCAGTTCTTC. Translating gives CASSPSAGGRYNEQFF.

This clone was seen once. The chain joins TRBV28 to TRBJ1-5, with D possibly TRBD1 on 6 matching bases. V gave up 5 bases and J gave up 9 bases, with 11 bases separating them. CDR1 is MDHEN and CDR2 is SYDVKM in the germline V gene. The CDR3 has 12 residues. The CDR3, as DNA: TGTGCCAGCAGTCTAAAACAGGGGCCCCAGCATTTT. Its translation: CASSLKQGPQHF.

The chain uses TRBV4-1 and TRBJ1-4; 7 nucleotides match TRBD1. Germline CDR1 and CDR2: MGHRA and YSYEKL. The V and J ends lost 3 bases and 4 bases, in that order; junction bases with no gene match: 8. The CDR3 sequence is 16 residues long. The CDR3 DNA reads TGCGCCAGCAGCCATAGCCCCCGGGACAGTAATGAAAAACTGTTTTTT. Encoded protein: CASSHSPRDSNEKLFF.

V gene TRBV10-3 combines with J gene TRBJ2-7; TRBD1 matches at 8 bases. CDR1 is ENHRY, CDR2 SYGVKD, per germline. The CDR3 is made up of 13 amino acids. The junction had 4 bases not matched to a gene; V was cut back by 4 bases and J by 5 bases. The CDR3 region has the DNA TGTGCCATCAGTGCGACAGGGGAGGACGAGCAGTACTTC. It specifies CAISATGEDEQYF.